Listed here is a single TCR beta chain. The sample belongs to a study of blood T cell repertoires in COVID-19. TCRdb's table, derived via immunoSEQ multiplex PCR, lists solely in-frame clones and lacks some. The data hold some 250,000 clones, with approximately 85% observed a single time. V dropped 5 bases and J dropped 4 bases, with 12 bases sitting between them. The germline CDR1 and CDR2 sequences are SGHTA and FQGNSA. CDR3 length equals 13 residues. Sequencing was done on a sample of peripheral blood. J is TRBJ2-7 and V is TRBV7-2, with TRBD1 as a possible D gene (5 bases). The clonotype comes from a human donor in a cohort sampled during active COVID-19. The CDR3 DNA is TGTGCCAGCAGCCAACCGACAGAATACGAGCAGTACTTC. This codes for CASSQPTEYEQYF.